Below, 30 T cell receptor beta chains from the same sample are listed, as sequenced in a study of T cell responses to AZD1222 COVID-19 vaccine. Sequencing was performed with immunoSEQ multiplex PCR; in TCRdb, only in-frame clones are kept and a portion is missing. The sample includes around 120,000 clones, 92% seen only once; the top ten take about 1.1%. The sample consisted of peripheral blood, taken 28 days after the second AZD1222 dose. The receptor source for this set is an adult who received the AZD1222 COVID-19 vaccine.

The V call is TRBV18, the J call TRBJ2-3; no clear D gene. The V gene lost 1 base and the J gene lost 0 bases, with 2 bases spanning the gap. The germline V gene encodes CDR1 KGHSH and CDR2 LQKENI. The CDR3 consists of 13 residues. The CDR3 spells CASSPLSTDTQYF. CDR3 coding DNA: TGTGCCAGCTCACCACTGAGCACAGATACGCAGTATTTT.

The chain couples TRBV11-3 to TRBJ1-2; D gene ambiguous. The CDR3 runs to 16 residues. CDR1 is SGHNT, CDR2 YENEEA, per germline. V gave up 0 bases and J gave up 3 bases, with 14 bases separating them. The CDR3 loop reads CASSLDSAGGDYGYTF. For the CDR3, the DNA is TGTGCCAGCAGCTTAGATAGTGCAGGAGGAGACTATGGCTACACCTTC. Looking up the rest from reference TRBV11-3 and TRBJ1-2 gives the full variable domain: EAGVVQSPRYKIIEKKQPVAFWCNPISGHNTLYWYLQNLGQGPELLIRYENEEAVDDSQLPKDRFSAERLKGVDSTLKIQPAELGDSAVYLCASSLDSAGGDYGYTFGSGTRLTVV.

The chain uses TRBV7-2 and TRBJ2-5; tentatively, D is TRBD1 (5 bases). CDR1 is SGHTA, CDR2 FQGNSA, per germline. The CDR3 spans 14 residues. Trimming took 2 bases from V and 3 from J, leaving 10 bases between them. The CDR3, as DNA: TGTGCCAGCAGCTTACGGGCAGGGAAAGAGACCCAGTACTTC. This encodes CASSLRAGKETQYF.

CDR3 region: CASSAPTGETQYF. The CDR3 nucleotides are TGTGCCAGCAGCGCACCCACAGGGGAGACCCAGTACTTC. V is TRBV9 and J is TRBJ2-5, with D possibly TRBD1 on 6 matching bases. CDR1 is SGDLS, CDR2 YYNGEE, per germline. This CDR3 spans 13 amino acids. V was trimmed by 3 bases and J by 5 bases, leaving 11 bases between them.

CDR3 amino acids: CASSLLDSYNEQFF. The CDR3 DNA is TGTGCCAGCAGCCTACTGGACAGCTACAATGAGCAGTTCTTC. The rearrangement joins TRBV7-9 to TRBJ2-1; possible D gene TRBD1, 6 bases. Germline assignment: CDR1 SEHNR and CDR2 FQNEAQ (reference sequence). There are 14 residues in the CDR3. V lost 5 bases to trimming and J lost 3 bases, with 11 bases between them.

The V gene is TRBV29-1, the J gene TRBJ2-5, with D perhaps given as TRBD1 or TRBD2 (5 bases each). Germline-derived CDR1 and CDR2 are SQVTM and ANQGSEA. This CDR3 comprises 14 residues. V was cut by 3 bases and J by 1 base, with 12 bases left in between. CDR3 in amino acids: CSVEGSGGQETQYF. Here the CDR3 DNA reads TGCAGCGTTGAGGGGAGTGGGGGCCAAGAGACCCAGTACTTC.

V is TRBV5-1 and J is TRBJ2-2; 7 bases line up with TRBD2. V lost 3 bases and J lost 6; bases outside the gene matches: 5. Germline V gene sequence: CDR1 SGHRS, CDR2 YFSETQ. This CDR3 region has 14 residues. DNA for the CDR3: TGCGCCAGCAGCTGGGGCCGGGGGGCCGGGGAGCTGTTTTTT. Protein sequence: CASSWGRGAGELFF. The full variable domain, completed using reference TRBV5-1 and TRBJ2-2, is KAGVTQTPRYLIKTRGQQVTLSCSPISGHRSVSWYQQTPGQGLQFLFEYFSETQRNKGNFPGRFSGRQFSNSRSEMNVSTLELGDSALYLCASSWGRGAGELFFGEGSRLTVL.

CDR3 bases: TGTGCCAGCAGCCCGACAGGGTTGGCCAATTCACCCCTCCACTTT. Its translation: CASSPTGLANSPLHF. This sequence joins TRBV27 and TRBJ1-6, with 7 nucleotides matching TRBD1. Germline V gene sequence: CDR1 MNHEY, CDR2 SMNVEV (reference sequence). V was pared by 6 bases and J by 7 bases, with 9 bases of the junction left unmatched. This CDR3 comprises 15 residues.

This clone appeared a single time. The genes are TRBV9 and TRBJ2-1; D remains ambiguous. Trimming shortened V by 4 bases and J by 5 bases, and 10 bases separated the two germline ends. The CDR3 is made up of 13 amino acids. Germline CDR1 reads SGDLS; CDR2 reads YYNGEE. CDR3 residues: CASSRETHNEQFF. CDR3 DNA sequence: TGTGCCAGCAGCAGAGAAACTCACAATGAGCAGTTCTTC. The full variable domain, in which reference TRBV9 and TRBJ2-1 provide the parts outside the CDR3, is DSGVTQTPKHLITATGQRVTLRCSPRSGDLSVYWYQQSLDQGLQFLIQYYNGEERAKGNILERFSAQQFPDLHSELNLSSLELGDSALYFCASSRETHNEQFFGPGTRLTVL.

The chain links TRBV11-2 to TRBJ2-7; D not resolved. The CDR3 has 12 amino acids. Germline-derived CDR1 and CDR2 are SGHAT and FQNNGV. V shed 2 bases and J shed 3 bases, with 5 bases lying between them. Here the CDR3 reads CASSLRLYEQYF. The CDR3 DNA reads TGTGCCAGCAGCTTACGCCTCTACGAGCAGTACTTC.

This CDR3 reads CASSLSTETQYF. CDR3 nucleotides: TGTGCCAGCAGTTTATCAACCGAGACCCAGTACTTC. The rearrangement links TRBV27 to TRBJ2-5; no clear D gene. CDR3 length: 12 amino acids. V lost 0 bases, J lost 5 bases, and 4 bases lay in between. The germline CDR1 and CDR2 sequences are MNHEY and SMNVEV (reference sequence).

V and J are TRBV3-1 (or the pseudogene TRBV3-2) and TRBJ2-7; 11 bases are shared with TRBD2. Losses at the gene ends were 4 bases for V and 6 bases for J; bases not matched to a gene: 8. This CDR3 is 15 amino acids long. Germline CDR1 LGHDT, CDR2 YNNKEL (reference sequence). The CDR3 sequence is CASSLRLAGPPEQYF. The CDR3 coding sequence is TGTGCCAGCAGCCTGAGACTAGCGGGACCCCCCGAGCAGTACTTC.

The V call is TRBV15, the J call TRBJ1-4; D not resolved. Germline-derived CDR1 and CDR2 are LNHNV and YYDKDF (reference sequence). The germline V and J ends were trimmed by 2 bases and 0 bases, with 10 bases remaining between them. This CDR3 is 16 amino acids long. CDR3 residues: CATSRSELATNEKLFF. DNA of the CDR3: TGTGCCACCAGCAGATCAGAGCTTGCAACTAATGAAAAACTGTTTTTT.

V gene TRBV19 combines with J gene TRBJ1-2, with 10 bases identical to TRBD1. The CDR3 is made up of 15 amino acids. Germline assignment: CDR1 LNHDA and CDR2 SQIVND (reference sequence). The ends lost 6 bases at V and 5 bases at J; junction bases unmatched: 9. DNA of the CDR3: TGTGCCAGTAGCAACGTCCCGGGACAGGGGTATGGCTACACCTTC. This translates into CASSNVPGQGYGYTF.

The CDR3 region has the DNA TGTGCCAGCAGTTTAGCTAACTATGGCTACACCTTC. Translating it yields CASSLANYGYTF. This rearrangement joins TRBV28 to TRBJ1-2; D gene ambiguous. Germline V gene lookup returns CDR1 MDHEN and CDR2 SYDVKM. The germline V and J ends were trimmed by 2 bases and 0 bases, with 1 base remaining between them. The CDR3 has 12 amino acids.

The rearrangement links TRBV4-2 to TRBJ2-1; the match to TRBD2 covers 13 bases. This CDR3 has 15 amino acids. From germline, CDR1 is LGHNA and CDR2 YNFKEQ. V lost 3 bases to trimming and J lost 6 bases; unmatched junction nucleotides: 2. The CDR3 nucleotides read TGTGCCAGCAGCCATGGACTAGCGGGAGTCAATGAGCAGTTCTTC. Residues: CASSHGLAGVNEQFF.

The CDR3 DNA reads TGTGCCACCAGCGAATTATTACCGAACACCGGGGAGCTGTTTTTT. Its translation is CATSELLPNTGELFF. This chain connects TRBV15 to TRBJ2-2; D is ambiguous. V lost 5 bases and J 0 bases, leaving 10 bases between the germline ends. Germline V gives CDR1 LNHNV, CDR2 YYDKDF (reference sequence). The CDR3 has 15 residues.

The gene calls are TRBV2 and TRBJ2-6; TRBD1 matches at 9 bases. Germline V lookup: CDR1 SNHLY, CDR2 FYNNEI. J gave up 2 bases and V 10 bases, and 12 bases lay outside the gene matches. The CDR3 runs 17 residues. CDR3 sequence: CATFPGQGLPGANVLTF. CDR3 DNA: TGTGCCACCTTCCCGGGACAGGGCCTCCCTGGGGCCAACGTCCTGACTTTC.

This chain links TRBV7-2 with TRBJ1-6; D remains ambiguous. The CDR3 has 15 residues. V was cut by 5 bases and J by 9 bases, with 17 bases left in between. Germline values: CDR1 SGHTA, CDR2 FQGNSA. The CDR3 DNA reads TGTGCCAGCAGCCCCCAGGAGGGAAAGGGTTCACCCCTCCACTTT. Protein product: CASSPQEGKGSPLHF.

The V call is TRBV11-1, the J call TRBJ2-6; D might be TRBD1 (5 bases). The germline CDR1 and CDR2 sequences are SGHAT and FQDESV (reference sequence). The CDR3 is 15 residues long. With 5 bases removed from V and 0 bases from J, the gap between germline ends came to 8 bases. The CDR3 nucleotides read TGTGCCAGCAGCCTAGGGGTCTCTGGGGCCAACGTCCTGACTTTC. Translation: CASSLGVSGANVLTF.

The chain carries TRBV5-4 and TRBJ1-2; TRBD1 might be the D (5 bases). Trimming removed 4 bases from V and 4 bases from J, with 20 bases in between. This CDR3 spans 16 amino acids. Germline loops: CDR1 SGHNT, CDR2 YYREEE (reference sequence). The CDR3 loop is CASSPGTATPGYGYTF. The CDR3 DNA follows: TGTGCCAGCAGCCCGGGGACCGCTACCCCAGGCTATGGCTACACCTTC.

The CDR3 DNA sequence: TGCGCCAGCAGCTTGCCCCTAGACACCGGGGAGCTGTTTTTT. Residues: CASSLPLDTGELFF. The chain uses TRBV5-1 and TRBJ2-2; D uncertain. The CDR3 runs to 14 residues. Trimming stripped 1 base from V and 3 bases from J, with 7 bases between. Germline V lookup: CDR1 SGHRS, CDR2 YFSETQ.

The rearrangement uses TRBV7-8 and TRBJ1-5; D remains ambiguous. Trimming pared 5 bases from V and 2 bases from J, leaving 19 bases between. The germline gives CDR1 SGHVS, CDR2 FQNEAQ. This CDR3 is 17 amino acids long. This CDR3 is CASSPRLGIAGNQPQHF. CDR3 coding DNA: TGTGCCAGCAGCCCTAGGCTCGGTATTGCGGGCAATCAGCCCCAGCATTTT.

J is TRBJ2-7 and V is TRBV27; 8 bases match TRBD2. CDR1 is MNHEY, CDR2 SMNVEV, per germline (reference sequence). CDR3 length equals 15 residues. The J segment lost 4 bases and the V segment lost 5 bases, leaving 10 bases of the junction unmatched. The CDR3 coding sequence is TGTGCCAGCAGTACTCCCGGGACTAGACCATACGAGCAGTACTTC. It is translated as CASSTPGTRPYEQYF.

The sample holds one count of this clone. The chain has TRBV28 and TRBJ1-1, with a possible D match to TRBD1 (6 bases). Germline CDR1 MDHEN, CDR2 SYDVKM. This CDR3 spans 11 amino acids. Trimming shortened V by 6 bases and J by 11 bases, and 13 bases separated the two germline ends. CDR3 region: CASSETGPAFF. CDR3 nucleotides: TGTGCCAGCAGCGAGACAGGTCCGGCTTTCTTT.

The rearrangement uses TRBV4-2 and TRBJ1-1; TRBD1 aligns across 7 bases. Germline V gene lookup returns CDR1 LGHNA and CDR2 YNFKEQ. V lost 0 bases and J lost 4; bases outside the gene matches: 11. The CDR3 has 17 amino acids. The CDR3 coding sequence is TGTGCCAGCAGCCAAGAACCGACAGGGCCCTCGGGCACTGAAGCTTTCTTT. Its translation is CASSQEPTGPSGTEAFF.

The chain uses TRBV11-3 and TRBJ1-6; D not certain. Trimming took off 4 bases at V and 5 bases at J, with 9 bases between the two ends. CDR3 size: 14 residues. Germline V CDR1 and CDR2: SGHNT, YENEEA. CDR3 nucleotide sequence: TGTGCCAGCAGCTACCGGGCGGATAATTCACCCCTCCACTTT. This gives the protein CASSYRADNSPLHF.

This clone was counted only a few times. The genes are TRBV3-1 (or the pseudogene TRBV3-2) and TRBJ1-2; TRBD1 matches 9 bases. Trimming removed 6 bases from V and 10 bases from J; junction bases left unmatched: 9. CDR1 and CDR2 (germline): LGHDT, YNNKEL (reference sequence). The CDR3 is 13 amino acids. The CDR3 protein is CASSRDRTGDYTF. The CDR3 DNA reads as TGTGCCAGCAGTCGAGACCGGACAGGGGACTACACCTTC.

The chain carries TRBV29-1 and TRBJ1-5; D is unresolved. CDR3 length equals 13 residues. Trimming removed 4 bases at V and 0 bases at J, with 7 bases between. Germline V gene data show CDR1 as SQVTM and CDR2 as ANQGSEA. As DNA, the CDR3 is TGCAGCGTTGGGGTGGATAGCAATCAGCCCCAGCATTTT. As protein: CSVGVDSNQPQHF.

The chain uses TRBV9 and TRBJ2-7; D may be TRBD1 (5 bases). Per germline, CDR1 SGDLS and CDR2 YYNGEE. The CDR3 is made up of 14 amino acids. Trimming shortened V by 2 bases and J by 6 bases, and 15 bases separated the two germline ends. The CDR3 loop reads CASSVGAAPLEQYF. CDR3 DNA sequence: TGTGCCAGCAGCGTTGGGGCCGCCCCTCTCGAGCAGTACTTC.